The entry below gives a single T cell receptor beta chain sequence along with its context. Its antigen remains unknown. There are 15 residues in the CDR3. The junction had 11 bases not matched to a gene; V was cut back by 6 bases and J by 7 bases. Germline CDR1 ENHRY, CDR2 SYGVKD. The data belong to a study of cytomegalovirus exposure and HLA in healthy donors. Study observations and caveats: Many donors shared some public TCRs, even though most TCR sequences were rare. With high specificity and sensitivity, the classifier reportedly diagnosed cytomegalovirus status. Later, an analysis showed that TCR beta chains associated with HLA were more clonally expanded than others that were equally common. Later analysis showed TCR association rates varying by HLA locus, highest for DRB1 and lowest for HLA-C.

Vbeta (60) and Jbeta (13) primers were used in the PCR. Produced via immunoSEQ multiplex PCR; TCRdb's table is partial and in-frame only. Among more than 65,000 clones, roughly four fifths were seen once, and the ten largest hold under 2.5%. The chain links TRBV10-3 to TRBJ2-1, with 8 bases identical to TRBD2. The source is a man between 18 and 35 years old in good health and CMV-seronegative. Sequencing was carried out using PBMCs. The CDR3 nucleotides read TGTGCCATCAGCCAGAGCGGGGGCTTAAGTAATGAGCAGTTCTTC. Residues: CAISQSGGLSNEQFF.